This T cell receptor (beta chain) originates from a study of shared clonotypes between healthy human individuals. The germline V and J ends were trimmed by 4 bases and 9 bases, with 19 bases remaining between them. Germline V gives CDR1 LGHNA, CDR2 YSLEER. CDR3 length: 14 residues. Study results and caveats: Non-shared clonotypes were found to have lower generation probabilities than the clonotypes that were shared by all four of the sorted-subset donors.

This table comes from immunoSEQ multiplex PCR, and its TCRdb copy is limited to in-frame clones, with some not included. The sample has millions of clones, about 95% seen once. About this clone: Its matching antigen is unknown.

Only CD45RO-negative cells positively selected for CCR7 counted as naive CD8 cells, so terminally differentiated effector memory CD45RA+ cells were excluded. The source of this sequence is a man aged 18 to 29 in good health. This rearrangement joins TRBV4-3 to TRBJ2-7; perhaps TRBD2 as D (5 bases). Sequencing was done on a sample of naive CD8+ T cells sorted from blood. CDR3 sequence: CASSRDGLLLGQYF. The CDR3 bases are TGCGCCAGCAGCCGAGATGGACTCTTATTAGGGCAGTACTTC.